The 4 T cell receptor beta chains below come from one sample, sequenced in a study of cytomegalovirus exposure and HLA in healthy donors. The PCR contained 60 Vbeta and 13 Jbeta primers. Sequenced by immunoSEQ multiplex PCR; TCRdb stores in-frame clones only, minus some. This sample has tens of thousands of clones, with more than 60% found just once. The sequenced sample was PBMCs. Receptors originate from a male donor in good health and CMV-seropositive.

The chain carries TRBV19 and TRBJ2-1; unclear D gene. The CDR3 covers 13 residues. Trimming left V 6 bases short and J 1 base short, with 7 bases between. Germline assignment: CDR1 LNHDA and CDR2 SQIVND (reference sequence). As DNA, the CDR3 is TGTGCCAGTAGGCGGCTTTCCTACAATGAGCAGTTCTTC. Its translation is CASRRLSYNEQFF.

This clone was picked up a small number of times. The rearrangement links TRBV7-8 to TRBJ2-5; possible D gene TRBD2, 5 bases. The CDR3 spans 14 residues. Germline-derived CDR1 and CDR2 are SGHVS and FQNEAQ. V lost 1 base and J 8 bases, leaving 14 bases between the germline ends. CDR3 coding DNA: TGTGCCAGCAGCTTAGATAGGCCTCCGGGAACCCAGTACTTC. Protein product: CASSLDRPPGTQYF.

This clone was seen just once. The rearrangement uses TRBV2 and TRBJ1-5, with 9 positions matching TRBD1. The CDR3 contains 15 residues. Germline V CDR1 and CDR2: SNHLY, FYNNEI. The V segment lost 6 bases and the J segment 3 bases; nucleotides outside the gene matches: 6. The DNA for the CDR3 is TGTGCCAGCAGGACAGGGGGGGGAGCCAATCAGCCCCAGCATTTT. Translation gives CASRTGGGANQPQHF.

The chain carries TRBV7-9 and TRBJ2-1; D remains unclear. Germline-derived CDR1 and CDR2 are SEHNR and FQNEAQ (reference sequence). The CDR3 is 14 residues long. Between the trimmed V and J ends, which lost 2 bases and 10 bases, there was a span of 15 bases. CDR3 sequence: CASSLSTPMSEQFF. DNA for the CDR3: TGTGCCAGCAGCTTATCAACACCGATGTCGGAGCAGTTCTTC.